The source of this TCR beta chain is a study of OX40 agonist ivuxolimab in advanced cancers. Findings and caveats of the study: More expanded clones were seen, on average, in CD8+ T cells than in CD4+. At 0.1 to 3.0 mg/kg, CD4+ and CD8+ blood T cells expanded clonally by week 6.

Concerning this clone itself: Its antigen is still unknown.

Only in-frame clones appear in the TCRdb table, and some are missing; sequencing was by immunoSEQ multiplex PCR. The table shows about 58,000 clones, with roughly nine tenths occurring only once. V was trimmed by 3 bases and J by 3 bases, leaving 15 bases between them. Germline V gene lookup returns CDR1 SEHNR and CDR2 FQNEAQ (reference sequence). The CDR3 contains 16 residues. The starting material was CD4+ or CD8+ T cells sorted from blood, obtained in a trial of the OX40 agonist ivuxolimab. This chain uses TRBV7-9 with TRBJ1-3; maybe TRBD1 (6 bases). The clonotype originates from an adult with an advanced solid tumor such as melanoma, head and neck, liver or kidney cancer. The CDR3 DNA reads TGTGCCAGCAGCTTGGGGGCAGTGAGCGGTGGAAACACCATATATTTT. This encodes CASSLGAVSGGNTIYF.